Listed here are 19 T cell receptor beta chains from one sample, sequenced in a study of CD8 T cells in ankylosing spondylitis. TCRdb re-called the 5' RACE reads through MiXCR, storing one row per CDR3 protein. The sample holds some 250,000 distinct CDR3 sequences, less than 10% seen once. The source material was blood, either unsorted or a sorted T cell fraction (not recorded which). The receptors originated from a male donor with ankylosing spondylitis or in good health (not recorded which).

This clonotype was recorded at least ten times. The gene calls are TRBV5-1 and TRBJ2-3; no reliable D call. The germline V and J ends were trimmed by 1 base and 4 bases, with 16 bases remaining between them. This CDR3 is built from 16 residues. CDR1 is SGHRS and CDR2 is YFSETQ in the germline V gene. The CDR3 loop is CASSLWVRTESDTQYF. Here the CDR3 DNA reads TGCGCCAGCAGCTTGTGGGTTCGGACGGAATCAGATACGCAGTATTTT.

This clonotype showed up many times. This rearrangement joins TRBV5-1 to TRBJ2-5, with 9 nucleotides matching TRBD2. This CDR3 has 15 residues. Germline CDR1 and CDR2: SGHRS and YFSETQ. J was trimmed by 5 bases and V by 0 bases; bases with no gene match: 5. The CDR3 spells CASSLGSGRDETQYF. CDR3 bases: TGCGCCAGCAGCTTGGGTAGCGGGAGAGACGAGACCCAGTACTTC.

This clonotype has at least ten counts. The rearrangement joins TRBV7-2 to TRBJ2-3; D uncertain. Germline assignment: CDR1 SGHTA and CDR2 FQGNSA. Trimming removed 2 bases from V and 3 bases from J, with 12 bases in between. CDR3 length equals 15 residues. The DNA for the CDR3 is TGTGCCAGCAGCTTAAGCCCACCGCCTACAGATACGCAGTATTTT. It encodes CASSLSPPPTDTQYF.

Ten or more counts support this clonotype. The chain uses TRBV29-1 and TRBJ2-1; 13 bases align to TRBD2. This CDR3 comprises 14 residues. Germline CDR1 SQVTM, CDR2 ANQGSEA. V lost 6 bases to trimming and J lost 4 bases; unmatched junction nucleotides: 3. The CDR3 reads CSVKLAGGYNEQFF. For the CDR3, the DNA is TGCAGCGTCAAACTAGCGGGAGGGTACAATGAGCAGTTCTTC.

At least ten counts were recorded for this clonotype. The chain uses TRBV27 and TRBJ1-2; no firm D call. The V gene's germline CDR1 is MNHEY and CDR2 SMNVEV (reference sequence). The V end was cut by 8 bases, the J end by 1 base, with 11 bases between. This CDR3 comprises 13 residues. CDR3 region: CASGTARNYGYTF. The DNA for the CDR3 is TGTGCCAGCGGAACGGCCCGTAACTATGGCTACACCTTC.

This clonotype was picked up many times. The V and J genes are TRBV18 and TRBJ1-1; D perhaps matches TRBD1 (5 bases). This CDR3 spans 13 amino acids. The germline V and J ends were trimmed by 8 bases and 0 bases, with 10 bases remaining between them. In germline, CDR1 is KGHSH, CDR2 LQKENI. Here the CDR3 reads CASADSMNTEAFF. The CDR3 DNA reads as TGTGCCAGCGCCGACAGTATGAACACTGAAGCTTTCTTT.

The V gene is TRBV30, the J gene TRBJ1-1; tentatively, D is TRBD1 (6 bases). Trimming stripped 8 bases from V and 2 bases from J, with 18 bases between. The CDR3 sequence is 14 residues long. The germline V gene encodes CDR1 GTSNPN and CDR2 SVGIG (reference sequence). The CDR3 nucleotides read TGTGCCGGGGGGCGGGGGGATTTTAACACTGAAGCTTTCTTT. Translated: CAGGRGDFNTEAFF.

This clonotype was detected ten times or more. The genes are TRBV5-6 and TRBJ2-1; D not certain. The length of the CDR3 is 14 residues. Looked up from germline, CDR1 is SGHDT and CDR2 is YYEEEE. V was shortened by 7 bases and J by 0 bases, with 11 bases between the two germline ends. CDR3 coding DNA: TGTGCCAGCGGATCACGAGCCTCCTACAATGAGCAGTTCTTC. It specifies CASGSRASYNEQFF. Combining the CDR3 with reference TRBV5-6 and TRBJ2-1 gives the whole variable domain DAGVTQSPTHLIKTRGQQVTLRCSPKSGHDTVSWYQQALGQGPQFIFQYYEEEERQRGNFPDRFSGHQFPNYSSELNVNALLLGDSALYLCASGSRASYNEQFFGPGTRLTVL.

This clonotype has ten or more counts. CDR3: CASTGSTDSYEQYF. DNA for the CDR3: TGTGCCAGCACCGGGTCGACCGACTCCTACGAGCAGTACTTC. The rearrangement links TRBV12-3 or TRBV12-4 to TRBJ2-7; unclear D gene. CDR3 length: 14 amino acids. The V end was cut by 7 bases, the J end by 0 bases, with 13 bases between.

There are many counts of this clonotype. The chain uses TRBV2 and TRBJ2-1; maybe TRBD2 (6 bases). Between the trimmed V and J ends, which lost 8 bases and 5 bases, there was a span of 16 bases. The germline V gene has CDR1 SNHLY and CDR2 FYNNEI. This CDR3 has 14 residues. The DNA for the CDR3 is TGTGCCAGCGGATCCGGGACTTTCGACAATGAGCAGTTCTTC. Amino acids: CASGSGTFDNEQFF.

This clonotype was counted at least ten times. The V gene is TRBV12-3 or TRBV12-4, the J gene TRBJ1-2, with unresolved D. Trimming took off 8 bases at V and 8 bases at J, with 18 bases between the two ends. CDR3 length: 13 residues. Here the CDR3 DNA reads TGTGCCAGCGCCCCGGAGAGACTTAGGGGCTACACCTTC. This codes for CASAPERLRGYTF.

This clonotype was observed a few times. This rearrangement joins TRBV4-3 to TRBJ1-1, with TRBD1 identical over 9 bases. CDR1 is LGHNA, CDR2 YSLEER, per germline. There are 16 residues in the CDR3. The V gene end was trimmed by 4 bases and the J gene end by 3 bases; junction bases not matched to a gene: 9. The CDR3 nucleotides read TGCGCCAGCAGCCCTTTAGACAGGGGGTCGGACACTGAAGCTTTCTTT. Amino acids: CASSPLDRGSDTEAFF.

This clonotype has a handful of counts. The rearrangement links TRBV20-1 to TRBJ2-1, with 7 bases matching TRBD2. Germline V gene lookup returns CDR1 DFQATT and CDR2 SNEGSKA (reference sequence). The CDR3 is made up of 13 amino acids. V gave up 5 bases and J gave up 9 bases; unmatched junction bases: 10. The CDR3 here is CSAHATSRSEQFF. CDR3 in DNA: TGCAGTGCTCATGCGACTAGCAGAAGTGAGCAGTTCTTC.

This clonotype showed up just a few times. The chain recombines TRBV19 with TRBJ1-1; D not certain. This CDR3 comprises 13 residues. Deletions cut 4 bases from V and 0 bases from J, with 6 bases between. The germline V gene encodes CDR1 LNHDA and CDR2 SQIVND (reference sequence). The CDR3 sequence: CASSSKLNTEAFF. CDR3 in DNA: TGTGCCAGTAGTAGCAAGCTGAACACTGAAGCTTTCTTT.

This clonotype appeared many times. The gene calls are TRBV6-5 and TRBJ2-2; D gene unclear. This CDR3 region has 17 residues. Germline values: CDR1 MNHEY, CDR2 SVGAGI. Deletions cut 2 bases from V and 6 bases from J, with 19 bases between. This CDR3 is CASSYLQAYRMAGELFF. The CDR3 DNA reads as TGTGCCAGCAGTTACCTTCAGGCGTACCGAATGGCCGGGGAGCTGTTTTTT.

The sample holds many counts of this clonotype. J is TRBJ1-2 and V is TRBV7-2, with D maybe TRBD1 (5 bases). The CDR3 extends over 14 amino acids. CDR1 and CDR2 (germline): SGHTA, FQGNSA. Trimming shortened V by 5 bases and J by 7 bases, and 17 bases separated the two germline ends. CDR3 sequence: CASSGVAGRSGYTF. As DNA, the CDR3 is TGTGCCAGCAGCGGTGTGGCAGGGCGAAGTGGCTACACCTTC.

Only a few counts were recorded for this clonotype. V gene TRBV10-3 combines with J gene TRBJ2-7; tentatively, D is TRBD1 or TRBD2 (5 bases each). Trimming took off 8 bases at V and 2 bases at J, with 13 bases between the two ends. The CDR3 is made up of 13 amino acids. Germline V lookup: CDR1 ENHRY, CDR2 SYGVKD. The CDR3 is CAIQSGGTYEQYF. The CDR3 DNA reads TGTGCCATCCAAAGTGGGGGAACCTACGAGCAGTACTTC.

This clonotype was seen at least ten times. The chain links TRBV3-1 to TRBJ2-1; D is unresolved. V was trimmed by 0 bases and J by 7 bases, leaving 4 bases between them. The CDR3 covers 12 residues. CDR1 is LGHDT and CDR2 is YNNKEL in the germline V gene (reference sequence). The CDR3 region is CASSQDWNEQFF. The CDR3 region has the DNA TGTGCCAGCAGCCAAGATTGGAATGAGCAGTTCTTC.

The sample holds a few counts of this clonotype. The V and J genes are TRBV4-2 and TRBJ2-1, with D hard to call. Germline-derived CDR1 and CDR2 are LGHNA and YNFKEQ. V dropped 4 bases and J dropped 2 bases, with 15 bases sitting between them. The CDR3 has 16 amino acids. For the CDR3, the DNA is TGTGCCAGCAGCCCTGGGCTAGAAATAACCTACAATGAGCAGTTCTTC. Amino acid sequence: CASSPGLEITYNEQFF.